This is a list of T cell receptor beta chains from one sample in a study of T cell responses to AZD1222 COVID-19 vaccine. TCRdb's table, derived via immunoSEQ multiplex PCR, lists solely in-frame clones and lacks some. There are about 150,000 clones in the sample; about nine tenths occur only once, and approximately 2% lies in the top ten. Sequencing was performed on peripheral blood, taken on day 0 of AZD1222 vaccination. These receptors were collected from an adult in good health. CDR3s include the opening cysteine and the closing phenylalanine or tryptophan. The D gene is left open where the match is weak. Clone size is given for some rows only: seen once, a few or many times, or a class if the clone is expanded.

.	TRBV14	TRBJ2-7	.	TGTGCCAGCAGCCAAGCCCAGGGGGGCTACGAGCAGTACTTC	CASSQAQGGYEQYF
.	TRBV27	TRBJ2-1	.	TGTGCCAGCAGCAAACAGAGCAATGAGCAGTTCTTC	CASSKQSNEQFF
.	TRBV19	TRBJ2-7	.	TGTGCCAGTAGTATCGACAGTCCCAATACCTACGAGCAGTACTTC	CASSIDSPNTYEQYF
once	TRBV28	TRBJ1-6	TRBD1	TGTGCCAGCAGCGGACAGGGGGGTTCCTATAATTCACCCCTCCACTTT	CASSGQGGSYNSPLHF
.	TRBV18	TRBJ1-1	.	TGTGCCAGCTCACAGTGGGCAGCTACTATGAACACTGAAGCTTTCTTT	CASSQWAATMNTEAFF
.	TRBV24-1	TRBJ2-3	.	TGTGCCACCAGTGATTTCTACCGCCCAGATACGCAGTATTTT	CATSDFYRPDTQYF
.	TRBV2	TRBJ2-5	TRBD2	TGTGCCAGGAGTAGCGGGAAAGGGGAAGAGACCCAGTACTTC	CARSSGKGEETQYF
once	TRBV14	TRBJ2-7	TRBD1	TGTGCCAGCAGCAGGAGGACAGGCGAAGAGCAGTACTTC	CASSRRTGEEQYF
.	TRBV3-1/TRBV3-2	TRBJ1-3	.	TGTGCCAGCAGCCGCACTGCTGGAAACACCATATATTTT	CASSRTAGNTIYF
.	TRBV5-4	TRBJ2-3	TRBD1	TGTGCCAGCAGCGTGATATCGGGGACAGGGATCACAGATACGCAGTATTTT	CASSVISGTGITDTQYF
.	TRBV11-2	TRBJ1-1	TRBD1	TGTGCCAGCAGCGCCGGACAGGGGGCGAACACTGAAGCTTTCTTT	CASSAGQGANTEAFF
.	TRBV2	TRBJ2-7	TRBD2	TGTGCCAGCAGTGAGCGGCCCGGGAGGGGGTACGAGCAGTACTTC	CASSERPGRGYEQYF
.	TRBV15	TRBJ1-1	.	TGTGCCACCAGCAGTAGAGTCGGGGTCAACACTGAAGCTTTCTTT	CATSSRVGVNTEAFF
.	TRBV28	TRBJ1-1	.	TGTGCCAGCAGTTTATATTCAGAAAACACTGAAGCTTTCTTT	CASSLYSENTEAFF
.	TRBV6-5	TRBJ1-5	TRBD1	TGTGCCAGCAGTACAGGGGGACTGGGGAATCAGCCCCAGCATTTT	CASSTGGLGNQPQHF
.	TRBV7-9	TRBJ1-2	.	TGTGCCAGCAGCCCCGACAGCTATGGCTACACCTTC	CASSPDSYGYTF
.	TRBV6-5	TRBJ2-5	.	TGTGCCAGCAGTTTTGTGATGGGCAGCCAAGAGACCCAGTACTTC	CASSFVMGSQETQYF
.	TRBV6-2/TRBV6-3	TRBJ2-6	.	TGTGCCAGCAGTCCAGACTCTGGGGCCAACGTCCTGACTTTC	CASSPDSGANVLTF
.	TRBV7-2	TRBJ1-6	.	TGTGCCAGCAGCTCCAGAATATATAATTCACCCCTCCACTTT	CASSSRIYNSPLHF
.	TRBV6-2/TRBV6-3	TRBJ1-5	.	TGTGCCAGCAGTACAACCGGGACTGAACATCAGCCCCAGCATTTT	CASSTTGTEHQPQHF
.	TRBV2	TRBJ2-5	.	TGTGCCAGCAGTGACAAGTTTCAAGAGACCCAGTACTTC	CASSDKFQETQYF
.	TRBV5-4	TRBJ1-2	.	TGTGCCAGCAGCTTCGGTCTGGGAGGTAACTATGGCTACACCTTC	CASSFGLGGNYGYTF
.	TRBV11-3	TRBJ2-3	.	TGTGCCAGCAGCTTAGAAGGGCCTAGCACAGATACGCAGTATTTT	CASSLEGPSTDTQYF
.	TRBV29-1	TRBJ2-5	TRBD2	TGCAGCGTTGAACGGCTAGCGGGTGGGGAGACCCAGTACTTC	CSVERLAGGETQYF